A single T cell receptor (beta chain) is shown here with its context. Its antigen remains unknown. This table comes from immunoSEQ multiplex PCR, and its TCRdb copy is limited to in-frame clones, with some not included. The repertoire holds 100,000 or so clones, with about 86% as singletons. This record comes from a study of T cell responses to AZD1222 COVID-19 vaccine. Whole-study context: Analyses pooled second doses at about 4 or about 12 weeks.

Germline CDR1 and CDR2: SGHNT and YYREEE (reference sequence). The CDR3 is made up of 14 amino acids. Trimming removed 1 base at V and 4 bases at J, with 11 bases between. The study, taken as a whole, reports: Dominant at 160-218 and 743-854, vaccine-associated CD4 TCRs also spanned spike. Repertoires were obtained solely post-peak T cell response. Spike-specific TCR breadth rose after two AZD1222 doses, and depth rose as well.

The chain links TRBV5-4 to TRBJ1-2; TRBD1 is a possible D gene (6 bases). Material: peripheral blood, obtained on day 0 of AZD1222 vaccination. This receptor was obtained from an adult in good health. The CDR3, as DNA: TGTGCCAGCAGCTTGCCAGGGGAGGCCTATGGCTACACCTTC. It is translated as CASSLPGEAYGYTF.